These 18 T cell receptor beta chains were all obtained from the same sample, sequenced in a study of blood T cell repertoires in COVID-19. TCRdb keeps only in-frame clones here, not all; method: immunoSEQ multiplex PCR. This sample has about 97,000 clones, with more than 90% found just once. Material for sequencing was peripheral blood. These TCRs come from a woman aged 45-65 years with COVID-19, enrolled during active disease.

This clone is a singleton in its sample. The V call is TRBV7-2, the J call TRBJ1-1; D ambiguous. This CDR3 is built from 11 residues. Trimming cost V 3 bases and J 4 bases, with 3 bases left between them. Germline V gene sequence: CDR1 SGHTA, CDR2 FQGNSA. Here the CDR3 reads CASSFLTEAFF. CDR3 DNA: TGTGCCAGCAGCTTTCTCACTGAAGCTTTCTTT.

The chain couples TRBV7-8 to TRBJ2-3; D not resolved. CDR1 is SGHVS, CDR2 FQNEAQ, per germline. The length of the CDR3 is 16 residues. Trimming pared 1 base from V and 2 bases from J, leaving 13 bases between. CDR3 coding DNA: TGTGCCAGCAGCTTAGGCGCTGCACGATACACAGATACGCAGTATTTT. Translating gives CASSLGAARYTDTQYF.

The V and J genes are TRBV28 and TRBJ2-7, with 7 nucleotides matching TRBD1. Germline trimming cut 3 bases from V and 3 bases from J; bases unmatched to any gene: 8. Germline CDR1 is MDHEN and CDR2 is SYDVKM. The CDR3 is made up of 15 amino acids. The CDR3 protein is CASSFSRSGGYEQYF. DNA of the CDR3: TGTGCCAGCAGTTTTTCGAGATCAGGGGGCTACGAGCAGTACTTC.

The chain uses TRBV12-5 and TRBJ2-6; TRBD1 might be the D (5 bases). Germline CDR1 LGHNT, CDR2 FRNRAP. The CDR3 runs 12 residues. CDR3 coding DNA: TGTGGGACAAGTTCTGGGGCCAACGTCCTGACTTTC. It codes for CGTSSGANVLTF.

CDR3 in amino acids: CASSASGANEKLFF. For the CDR3, the DNA is TGTGCCAGCAGCGCCTCGGGTGCTAATGAAAAACTGTTTTTT. The V gene is TRBV9, the J gene TRBJ1-4; D call uncertain. CDR1 and CDR2 from the germline V gene are SGDLS and YYNGEE. V was pared by 3 bases and J by 3 bases, with 9 bases between. The CDR3 runs to 14 residues.

J is TRBJ1-4 and V is TRBV7-2, with 8 positions matching TRBD1. In germline, CDR1 is SGHTA, CDR2 FQGNSA. Trimming at V came to 5 bases and at J to 5 bases, leaving 7 bases not matched to a gene. The CDR3 has 15 residues. Here the CDR3 DNA reads TGTGCCAGCAGCCAACGGACAGGGAGGAATGAAAAACTGTTTTTT. This encodes CASSQRTGRNEKLFF.

The CDR3 protein is CASSYGAATNEKLFF. In DNA form, the CDR3 reads TGTGCCAGCAGTTACGGGGCAGCAACTAATGAAAAACTGTTTTTT. The chain is built from TRBV6-2 or TRBV6-3 and TRBJ1-4; a weak D match, TRBD1 (5 bases). Per germline, CDR1 MNHEY and CDR2 SVGEGT. The CDR3 extends over 15 amino acids. Trimming shortened V by 2 bases and J by 0 bases, and 7 bases separated the two germline ends.

V gene TRBV19 combines with J gene TRBJ1-1; perhaps TRBD1 as D (5 bases). Trimming took off 4 bases at V and 2 bases at J, with 8 bases between the two ends. CDR3 length: 13 residues. The germline gives CDR1 LNHDA, CDR2 SQIVND (reference sequence). CDR3 coding DNA: TGTGCCAGTAGTAGAGGGACTAACACTGAAGCTTTCTTT. It specifies CASSRGTNTEAFF.

The V and J genes are TRBV12-3 or TRBV12-4 and TRBJ2-5; possibly TRBD2 for D (6 bases). The CDR3 is made up of 11 amino acids. V was clipped by 1 base and J by 11 bases, with 8 bases between them. The CDR3: CASSLGGEQYF. The CDR3 DNA sequence: TGTGCCAGCAGTTTAGGGGGGGAACAGTACTTC.

The J gene is TRBJ1-5, the V gene TRBV28; TRBD1 matches at 7 bases. Germline trimming cut 6 bases from V and 7 bases from J; bases unmatched to any gene: 9. In germline, CDR1 is MDHEN, CDR2 SYDVKM. The CDR3 is 14 residues long. CDR3 coding DNA: TGTGCCAGCAGGCAGGGGGGTCTCGGCCAGCCCCAGCATTTT. It yields the protein CASRQGGLGQPQHF.

J is TRBJ2-2 and V is TRBV11-3; 9 nucleotides agree with TRBD1. Per germline, CDR1 SGHNT and CDR2 YENEEA. With 5 bases clipped from V and 7 bases from J, the junction kept 11 bases outside the gene matches. This CDR3 has 16 residues. The CDR3 loop is CASSPYTGGAGGELFF. The CDR3 coding sequence is TGTGCCAGCAGCCCCTATACAGGGGGCGCCGGCGGGGAGCTGTTTTTT.

The chain carries TRBV7-2 and TRBJ2-7, with a tentative D call TRBD2 (7 bases). Trimming removed 5 bases at V and 4 bases at J, with 15 bases between. The CDR3 extends over 14 amino acids. The V gene's germline CDR1 is SGHTA and CDR2 FQGNSA. CDR3 nucleotide sequence: TGTGCCAGCAGCCCAAGGGGGGGGCTTTACGAGCAGTACTTC. Translating gives CASSPRGGLYEQYF. Together with reference TRBV7-2 and TRBJ2-7, the CDR3 gives the full variable domain: GAGVSQSPSNKVTEKGKDVELRCDPISGHTALYWYRQSLGQGLEFLIYFQGNSAPDKSGLPSDRFSAERTGGSVSTLTIQRTQQEDSAVYLCASSPRGGLYEQYFGPGTRLTVT.

The gene calls are TRBV11-2 and TRBJ1-3; no clear D gene. The CDR3 is 15 residues long. V was trimmed by 1 base and J by 0 bases, leaving 7 bases between them. Germline CDR1 reads SGHAT; CDR2 reads FQNNGV. The CDR3 region has the DNA TGTGCCAGCAGCTTAGGGCAGTTCTCTGGAAACACCATATATTTT. It specifies CASSLGQFSGNTIYF.

This clone was detected once. The chain links TRBV5-1 to TRBJ1-1; TRBD1 matches at 7 bases. CDR1 and CDR2 (germline): SGHRS, YFSETQ. The junction had 5 bases not matched to a gene; V was cut back by 0 bases and J by 6 bases. The CDR3 loop spans 14 amino acids. The CDR3 nucleotides read TGCGCCAGCAGCTTGGGGGACAGCCACCCTGAAGCTTTCTTT. Residues: CASSLGDSHPEAFF.

This chain joins TRBV25-1 and TRBJ1-2; D is uncertain. V lost 2 bases to trimming and J lost 8 bases, with 15 bases between them. The CDR3 contains 14 residues. CDR1 is MGHDK, CDR2 SYGVNS, per germline. The CDR3 sequence is CASSEKLGTLGYTF. DNA of the CDR3: TGTGCCAGCAGTGAAAAATTGGGCACACTCGGCTACACCTTC.

This rearrangement joins TRBV5-1 to TRBJ1-2; tentative D call: TRBD1 (5 bases). V was clipped by 2 bases and J by 7 bases, with 12 bases between them. Germline assignment: CDR1 SGHRS and CDR2 YFSETQ. CDR3 length: 13 residues. This CDR3 is CASSLGGEGGYTF. CDR3 DNA: TGCGCCAGCAGCTTAGGAGGGGAGGGTGGCTACACCTTC.

The CDR3 region is CASSLMGARIPTFSGNTIYF. The CDR3 region has the DNA TGTGCCAGCAGCTTAATGGGGGCACGGATCCCTACATTCTCTGGAAACACCATATATTTT. This rearrangement joins TRBV7-8 to TRBJ1-3; perhaps TRBD1 as D (6 bases). The V end was cut by 2 bases, the J end by 0 bases, with 23 bases between. CDR1 is SGHVS, CDR2 FQNEAQ, per germline. CDR3 size: 20 residues.

The chain has TRBV30 and TRBJ2-7; a possible D gene is TRBD1 (5 bases). Germline V lookup: CDR1 GTSNPN, CDR2 SVGIG (reference sequence). The V end lost 2 bases, the J end lost 0 bases, and 17 bases lay between the germline ends. The CDR3 extends over 16 amino acids. The CDR3 DNA is TGTGCCTGGAGTCGGTACGACAGATACTCCTCCTACGAGCAGTACGTC. Its protein product is CAWSRYDRYSSYEQYV.